A selection of T cell receptor beta chains follows, all from one sample in a study of T cell repertoires in ileal Crohn's disease. Profiled with immunoSEQ multiplex PCR; TCRdb holds only in-frame clones, not every one. Seen here are more than 8,500 clones, around 79% observed once, and the top ten hold over 15%. Material: ileal tissue. Receptors were obtained from an adult with Crohn's disease. The CDR3 runs from the conserved cysteine through the conserved F or W. Fields, in order: J gene, V gene, clone size, D gene, CDR3 DNA, CDR3 protein. A D gene is named only where the DNA matches it firmly. Clone size is not always given. Where it is, it says once, few, many or a class for expanded clones.

TRBJ1-4 TRBV11-2 - - TGTGCCAGCAGCTCTTCAACAGGGATAAAAGAAAAACTGTTTTTT CASSSSTGIKEKLFF
TRBJ2-7 TRBV10-2 - TRBD2 TGCGCCAGCACGGGGGGTGGTGGCGAGCAGTACTTC CASTGGGGEQYF
TRBJ1-2 TRBV6-4 large - TGTGCCAGCAGTGACACACCCCAGTCGAACCTTTATGGCTACACCTTC CASSDTPQSNLYGYTF
TRBJ2-7 TRBV18 - - TGTGCCAGCTCACCGATTGAGAATCCGGACGAGCAGTACTTC CASSPIENPDEQYF
TRBJ1-2 TRBV19 - - TGTGCCAGTAGTAGAGGTAGCTATGGCTACACCTTC CASSRGSYGYTF
TRBJ2-1 TRBV5-1 few - TGCGCCAGCAGCTTGGCAGGGTGGGATTGGAATGAGCAGTTCTTC CASSLAGWDWNEQFF
TRBJ2-7 TRBV12-5 few TRBD1 TGTGCTAGTGGTTTGGACAGGGGGTACGAGCAGTACTTC CASGLDRGYEQYF
TRBJ2-5 TRBV6-5 - - TGTGCCAGCAGTTACTCCGGGACCCAGTACTTC CASSYSGTQYF
TRBJ1-2 TRBV7-2 - - TGTGCCAGCACAATGCTGGGCGGACTCTATGGCTACACCTTC CASTMLGGLYGYTF
TRBJ1-6 TRBV4-3 - TRBD1 TGCGCCAGCAGCCAAGATCAGGGGACAGGGTCTTCACCCCTCCACTTT CASSQDQGTGSSPLHF
TRBJ1-5 TRBV7-2 - - TGTGCCAGCAGCTTACGCGGGTTAGGCAATCAGCCCCAGCATTTT CASSLRGLGNQPQHF
TRBJ2-7 TRBV12-5 - TRBD1 TGTGCTAGTGGTTTAGGGACAGGGGGCGAGCAGTACTTC CASGLGTGGEQYF
TRBJ2-7 TRBV6-1 - - TGTGCCAGCAGTGACGTGGTAGCGATCTCCTACGAGCAGTACTTC CASSDVVAISYEQYF
TRBJ2-7 TRBV9 - TRBD1 TGTGCCAGCAGCGCGCAGACAGGGGGATCCTACGAGCAGTACTTC CASSAQTGGSYEQYF
TRBJ2-1 TRBV5-5 - - TGTGCCAGCAGCCTAGACAGGAGCTCCTACAATGAGCAGTTCTTC CASSLDRSSYNEQFF